This T cell receptor (beta chain) was retrieved from a study of cytomegalovirus exposure and HLA in healthy donors. CDR1 is MNHNS and CDR2 is SASEGT in the germline V gene. Trimming left V 6 bases short and J 6 bases short, with 8 bases between. There are 12 residues in the CDR3. Details on this clone: Its specificity is unknown.

Overall study results and limits: Listed as cytomegalovirus-associated were over 150 TCR beta chains. For most subjects, TCR beta sequences were reported to predict HLA-A and HLA-B alleles with accuracy. V- and J-gene trimming of TCR beta was linked (in a later analysis) to a missense DCLRE1C variant. There were reportedly fewer N-insertions in an Asian-associated ancestry cluster than the approximately 630-donor mean, in a later analysis.

Amplification used 60 Vbeta primers and 13 Jbeta primers. Sequencing was performed with immunoSEQ multiplex PCR; in TCRdb, only in-frame clones are kept and a portion is missing. The table lists 150,000 to 200,000 clones, roughly 80% of them singletons. The chain combines TRBV6-1 with TRBJ2-2; D may be TRBD1 (5 bases). The sequence was obtained from a woman aged 40 to 50 in good health and CMV-seronegative. The sequencing sample was made of PBMCs. The CDR3 region has the DNA TGTGCCAGCAGATTGGGGCCCGGGGAGCTGTTTTTT. This codes for CASRLGPGELFF.